Following are 9 T cell receptor beta chains from one sample sequenced in a study of T cell responses to AZD1222 COVID-19 vaccine. The assay was immunoSEQ multiplex PCR, and TCRdb's table has in-frame clones only and misses some. Of 100,000 to 150,000 clones in the sample, roughly 88% were seen once. The sequenced sample was peripheral blood, obtained 28 days after the second AZD1222 dose. The receptor source for this set is an adult who received the AZD1222 COVID-19 vaccine.

The J gene is TRBJ2-3, the V gene TRBV15, with D possibly being TRBD2 (5 bases). CDR3 length equals 16 residues. Germline loops: CDR1 LNHNV, CDR2 YYDKDF (reference sequence). Trimming shortened V by 2 bases and J by 6 bases, and 18 bases separated the two germline ends. CDR3 sequence reads: CATSRSISRDLDTQYF. In nucleotides, the CDR3 is TGTGCCACCAGCAGATCCATAAGCCGGGATTTGGATACGCAGTATTTT.

The V call is TRBV28, the J call TRBJ2-7; 9 bases match TRBD2. From germline, CDR1 is MDHEN and CDR2 SYDVKM. The CDR3 has 11 residues. The CDR3 region is CGAGGPYEQYF. In nucleotides, the CDR3 is TGTGGGGCGGGAGGGCCCTACGAGCAGTACTTC.

The chain couples TRBV5-1 to TRBJ2-7; 10 positions match TRBD2. CDR1 is SGHRS and CDR2 is YFSETQ in the germline V gene. There are 16 residues in the CDR3. J was trimmed by 6 bases and V by 6 bases; bases with no gene match: 15. In DNA form, the CDR3 reads TGCGCCAGCACCCTTGGGACTCTAGCGGGAGCGGTCGAGCAGTACTTC. Amino acid sequence: CASTLGTLAGAVEQYF.

The chain has TRBV6-6 and TRBJ2-7; the match to TRBD1 covers 9 bases. CDR1 and CDR2 (germline): MNHNY, SVGAGI (reference sequence). Unmatched junction bases numbered 9, after V lost 0 bases and J lost 6 bases. This CDR3 has 16 amino acids. The CDR3 bases are TGTGCCAGCAGTTACTCGGCGGGACAGGGTTTGGGCGAGCAGTACTTC. Encoded protein: CASSYSAGQGLGEQYF.

The V call is TRBV11-1, the J call TRBJ2-1; D may be TRBD2 (6 bases). Trimming cost V 6 bases and J 3 bases, with 18 bases left between them. Germline loops: CDR1 SGHAT, CDR2 FQDESV (reference sequence). This CDR3 region has 16 residues. The CDR3 DNA reads as TGTGCCAGCAGTCCCACTTCGGGAGAGGGCTACAATGAGCAGTTCTTC. This encodes CASSPTSGEGYNEQFF.

The chain recombines TRBV29-1 with TRBJ1-4, with 7 positions matching TRBD1. The V segment lost 7 bases and the J segment 16 bases; nucleotides outside the gene matches: 12. Germline V gene lookup returns CDR1 SQVTM and CDR2 ANQGSEA. This CDR3 is 11 amino acids long. CDR3 DNA: TGCAGCGCTCGATCGGGACAGCAGGGGTTTTTT. Its translation is CSARSGQQGFF.

The rearrangement uses TRBV19 and TRBJ1-2, with 7 bases lining up with TRBD1. The J segment lost 7 bases and the V segment lost 10 bases, leaving 12 bases of the junction unmatched. This CDR3 has 13 residues. The germline gives CDR1 LNHDA, CDR2 SQIVND (reference sequence). CDR3 in DNA: TGTGCCACCGGGACAGCGTTACCTGGTGGCTACACCTTC. Translation gives CATGTALPGGYTF. Drawing the rest from reference TRBV19 and TRBJ1-2, the complete variable domain is DGGITQSPKYLFRKEGQNVTLSCEQNLNHDAMYWYRQDPGQGLRLIYYSQIVNDFQKGDIAEGYSVSREKKESFPLTVTSAQKNPTAFYLCATGTALPGGYTFGSGTRLTVV.

The table lists this clone with a count of one. The gene calls are TRBV2 and TRBJ1-2, with D hard to call. Trimming cost V 10 bases and J 5 bases, with 17 bases left between them. Germline CDR1 SNHLY, CDR2 FYNNEI. This CDR3 is 13 amino acids long. The CDR3 DNA follows: TGTGCCACCGGAGGATTTAGGACTTATGGCTACACCTTC. As protein: CATGGFRTYGYTF.

The chain has TRBV7-9 and TRBJ1-4, with TRBD1 matching 10 bases. The CDR3 sequence is 14 residues long. Germline V gene sequence: CDR1 SEHNR, CDR2 FQNEAQ (reference sequence). With 6 bases clipped from V and 8 bases from J, the junction kept 6 bases outside the gene matches. The CDR3 region is CASSSGQGIEKLFF. In nucleotides, the CDR3 is TGTGCCAGCAGTTCGGGACAGGGGATAGAAAAACTGTTTTTT. The variable domain in full, with the rest retrieved from reference TRBV7-9 and TRBJ1-4, is DTGVSQNPRHKITKRGQNVTFRCDPISEHNRLYWYRQTLGQGPEFLTYFQNEAQLEKSRLLSDRFSAERPKGSFSTLEIQRTEQGDSAMYLCASSSGQGIEKLFFGSGTQLSVL.